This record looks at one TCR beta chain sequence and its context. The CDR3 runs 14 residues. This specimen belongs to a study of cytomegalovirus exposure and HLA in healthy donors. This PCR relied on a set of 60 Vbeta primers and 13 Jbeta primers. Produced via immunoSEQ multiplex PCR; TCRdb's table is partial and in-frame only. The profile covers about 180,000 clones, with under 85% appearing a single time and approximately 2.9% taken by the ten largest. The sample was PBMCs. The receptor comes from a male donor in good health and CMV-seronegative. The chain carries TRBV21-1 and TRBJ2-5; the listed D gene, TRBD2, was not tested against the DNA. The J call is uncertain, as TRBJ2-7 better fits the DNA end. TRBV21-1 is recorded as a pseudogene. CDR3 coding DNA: TGTGCCAGCAGCAACGGGACTAGCAGCTACGAGCAGTACTTC. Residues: CASSNGTSSYEQYF.